These 5 T cell receptor beta chains originate from one sample sequenced in a study of cytomegalovirus exposure and HLA in healthy donors. 13 Jbeta primers and 60 Vbeta primers were used for the PCR. Using immunoSEQ multiplex PCR, the repertoire was profiled, and TCRdb retains in-frame clones only, with some absent. The sample holds roughly 280,000 clones, about 75% seen once. Sequenced input: PBMCs. The receptor source for this set is a female donor in good health and CMV-seronegative.

This clone was seen once. CDR3 residues: CASSPRTGIDPYGYTF. Written as DNA, the CDR3 is TGTGCCAGTAGTCCCAGGACAGGGATAGACCCATATGGCTACACCTTC. The chain combines TRBV19 with TRBJ1-2, with 8 bases identical to TRBD1. Germline V lookup: CDR1 LNHDA, CDR2 SQIVND (reference sequence). J was trimmed by 5 bases and V by 5 bases; bases with no gene match: 13. This CDR3 contains 16 residues.

The genes are TRBV19 and TRBJ1-5; 7 bases map to TRBD1. J was trimmed by 2 bases and V by 2 bases; bases with no gene match: 3. Looked up from germline, CDR1 is LNHDA and CDR2 is SQIVND (reference sequence). The length of the CDR3 is 15 residues. In nucleotides, the CDR3 is TGTGCCAGTAGTATAAACACAGGGGGCAATCAGCCCCAGCATTTT. This translates into CASSINTGGNQPQHF.

The chain combines TRBV4-1 with TRBJ2-7; TRBD2 matches 8 bases. The germline V gene encodes CDR1 MGHRA and CDR2 YSYEKL. This CDR3 is built from 15 residues. V was clipped by 4 bases and J by 5 bases; unmatched bases: 10. CDR3 protein: CASSRMSGSLDEQYF. In nucleotides, the CDR3 is TGCGCCAGCAGCCGCATGAGCGGGAGTCTCGACGAGCAGTACTTC.

This clone was counted a few times. The chain has TRBV5-6 and TRBJ1-1, with 7 bases fitting TRBD1. V lost 0 bases to trimming and J lost 7 bases; unmatched junction nucleotides: 3. CDR3 length: 13 amino acids. CDR1 is SGHDT, CDR2 YYEEEE, per germline. Here the CDR3 DNA reads TGTGCCAGCAGCTTGGGGGCAGGGGGTGAAGCTTTCTTT. This codes for CASSLGAGGEAFF. The full variable domain, with the rest looked up from reference TRBV5-6 and TRBJ1-1, is DAGVTQSPTHLIKTRGQQVTLRCSPKSGHDTVSWYQQALGQGPQFIFQYYEEEERQRGNFPDRFSGHQFPNYSSELNVNALLLGDSALYLCASSLGAGGEAFFGQGTRLTVV.

The chain combines TRBV4-2 with TRBJ2-2; 11 positions match TRBD2. Germline values: CDR1 LGHNA, CDR2 YNFKEQ. The CDR3 runs to 18 residues. With V trimmed by 1 base and J by 5 bases, 9 bases remained unmatched. As DNA, the CDR3 is TGTGCCAGCAGCCAAGCTACAGGACTAGCGGGTGGGACCGGGGAGCTGTTTTTT. Amino acids: CASSQATGLAGGTGELFF.